These T cell receptor beta chains were read from a single sample in a study of T cell clusters in autoimmune cytopenias. TCRdb reprocessed the multiplex PCR reads; each CDR3 protein has one entry and no DNA is given. This table holds 500 to 650 distinct CDR3 sequences. The data also belong to a second study, concerning T cell repertoires in aging, cancer and after chemotherapy.

Sequenced input: peripheral blood. These receptors were collected from a human donor with an autoimmune cytopenia or autoimmune hepatitis (not recorded which). The CDR3 runs from the conserved cysteine through the conserved F or W. A row's size may be missing; if present it is once, few, many or a size class.

J gene: TRBJ1-2
clone size: medium-sized
V gene: TRBV4-3
CDR3 protein: CASSQEPGTNYGYTF

J gene: TRBJ2-1
clone size: -
V gene: TRBV21-1
CDR3 protein: CASSKCGTSGNEQFF

J gene: TRBJ2-4
clone size: -
V gene: TRBV20-1
CDR3 protein: CSARDFKNIQYF

J gene: TRBJ2-5
clone size: large
V gene: TRBV6-5
CDR3 protein: CASSYSPIAGGQETQYF

J gene: TRBJ2-1
clone size: large
V gene: TRBV6-5
CDR3 protein: CASSYRTSSYEQFF

J gene: TRBJ2-7
clone size: -
V gene: TRBV4-1
CDR3 protein: CASSPTSGRSYEQYF

J gene: TRBJ2-7
clone size: large
V gene: TRBV18
CDR3 protein: CASSPSWTDYEQYF

J gene: TRBJ2-6
clone size: large
V gene: TRBV29-1
CDR3 protein: CSVSSGANVLTF

J gene: TRBJ2-6
clone size: -
V gene: TRBV27
CDR3 protein: CASSFGTGTFGANVLTF

J gene: TRBJ1-4
clone size: large
V gene: TRBV10-3
CDR3 protein: CAISELTGNGEKLFF

J gene: TRBJ2-5
clone size: medium-sized
V gene: TRBV20-1
CDR3 protein: CSAPRPGLGFETQYF

J gene: TRBJ2-5
clone size: large
V gene: TRBV5-5
CDR3 protein: CASSSPDRGETQYF

J gene: TRBJ2-5
clone size: medium-sized
V gene: TRBV4-3
CDR3 protein: CASSQEVGGGETQYF

J gene: TRBJ1-1
clone size: large
V gene: TRBV30
CDR3 protein: CAWETGGNTEAFF

J gene: TRBJ1-2
clone size: medium-sized
V gene: TRBV14
CDR3 protein: CASSPIRAGTGFGREGYTF

J gene: TRBJ2-4
clone size: -
V gene: TRBV29-1
CDR3 protein: CSVPGSGGNIQYF

J gene: TRBJ1-2
clone size: large
V gene: TRBV6-5
CDR3 protein: CASSRDRANYGYTF

J gene: TRBJ2-3
clone size: -
V gene: TRBV9
CDR3 protein: CASSVDGLRTDTQYF

J gene: TRBJ1-2
clone size: large
V gene: TRBV12-3/TRBV12-4
CDR3 protein: CASDGKGTNYGYTF

J gene: TRBJ1-5
clone size: medium-sized
V gene: TRBV4-1
CDR3 protein: CASSQGGFGQPQHF

J gene: TRBJ2-7
clone size: large
V gene: TRBV5-4
CDR3 protein: CASSLSAPGEQYF

J gene: TRBJ1-5
clone size: large
V gene: TRBV18
CDR3 protein: CASSPISVINQPQHF

J gene: TRBJ2-1
clone size: -
V gene: TRBV7-3
CDR3 protein: CASSLSRVTYNEQFF

J gene: TRBJ2-7
clone size: large
V gene: TRBV18
CDR3 protein: CASSPGEGPYEQYF

J gene: TRBJ2-5
clone size: large
V gene: TRBV12-3/TRBV12-4
CDR3 protein: CASRVTGGLETQYF

J gene: TRBJ1-1
clone size: medium-sized
V gene: TRBV5-1
CDR3 protein: CASSHKLGQTYTEAFF

J gene: TRBJ1-6
clone size: medium-sized
V gene: TRBV19
CDR3 protein: CASSSGQGASSPLHF

J gene: TRBJ1-5
clone size: large
V gene: TRBV19
CDR3 protein: CASSMVGQPQHF

J gene: TRBJ1-4
clone size: hyperexpanded
V gene: TRBV6-5
CDR3 protein: CASSYSGEKLFF

J gene: TRBJ2-7
clone size: large
V gene: TRBV19
CDR3 protein: CASSKRSAYEQYF

J gene: TRBJ1-2
clone size: large
V gene: TRBV6-6
CDR3 protein: CASSPTGLFFYGYTF

J gene: TRBJ1-5
clone size: hyperexpanded
V gene: TRBV6-5
CDR3 protein: CASSRQAWGESQPQHF

J gene: TRBJ2-5
clone size: medium-sized
V gene: TRBV20-1
CDR3 protein: CSARDLTSGQETQYF

J gene: TRBJ2-1
clone size: -
V gene: TRBV27
CDR3 protein: CASAAGAYNEQFF

J gene: TRBJ2-3
clone size: large
V gene: TRBV12-3/TRBV12-4
CDR3 protein: CASSLVVDTQYF

J gene: TRBJ2-7
clone size: medium-sized
V gene: TRBV20-1
CDR3 protein: CSARDGYHYEQYF

J gene: TRBJ2-3
clone size: large
V gene: TRBV27
CDR3 protein: CASTSLLAGGHDTQYF

J gene: TRBJ1-4
clone size: medium-sized
V gene: TRBV7-9
CDR3 protein: CASIETGVNEKLFF

J gene: TRBJ1-2
clone size: medium-sized
V gene: TRBV7-9
CDR3 protein: CASSQDHYGYTF